Presented here are 17 T cell receptor beta chains from one specimen sequenced in a study of CD8 T cells in ankylosing spondylitis. TCRdb recomputed calls from the 5' RACE reads with MiXCR, one row per CDR3 protein. The sample lists approximately 200,000 distinct CDR3 sequences; roughly 13% were seen once. Specimen: blood, either unsorted or a sorted T cell fraction (not recorded which). Receptors originate from a male donor with ankylosing spondylitis or in good health (not recorded which).

The sample holds many counts of this clonotype. V gene TRBV12-3 or TRBV12-4 combines with J gene TRBJ1-1, with D unresolved. The ends were cut back, 7 bases at V and 3 bases at J, with 12 bases in the middle. The CDR3 consists of 13 residues. The CDR3 DNA follows: TGTGCCAGCAATCCGTACGTAGACACTGAAGCTTTCTTT. It is translated as CASNPYVDTEAFF.

The chain carries TRBV27 and TRBJ2-2; 10 bases are shared with TRBD2. Trimming removed 5 bases from V and 4 bases from J; junction bases left unmatched: 4. The CDR3 loop spans 15 amino acids. The germline gives CDR1 MNHEY, CDR2 SMNVEV (reference sequence). Written as DNA, the CDR3 is TGTGCCAGCAGTCTGCTAGCGGGAGCCACCGGGGAGCTGTTTTTT. Its translation: CASSLLAGATGELFF.

This clonotype was counted only a few times. The gene calls are TRBV14 and TRBJ2-6; D remains unclear. V was cut by 4 bases and J by 4 bases, with 11 bases left in between. The V gene's germline CDR1 is SGHDN and CDR2 FVKESK. The CDR3 is made up of 15 amino acids. The CDR3: CASSLAFGGANVLTF. CDR3 in DNA: TGTGCCAGCAGCCTGGCTTTCGGCGGGGCCAACGTCCTGACTTTC. Full variable domain (outside the CDR3, taken from reference TRBV14 and TRBJ2-6): EAGVTQFPSHSVIEKGQTVTLRCDPISGHDNLYWYRRVMGKEIKFLLHFVKESKQDESGMPNNRFLAERTGGTYSTLKVQPAELEDSGVYFCASSLAFGGANVLTFGAGSRLTVL.

The chain is built from TRBV7-9 and TRBJ2-3; D is unresolved. Germline CDR1 SEHNR, CDR2 FQNEAQ (reference sequence). The CDR3 length is 14 residues. V shed 1 base and J shed 2 bases, with 7 bases lying between them. The CDR3 is CASSLVSATDTQYF. CDR3 coding DNA: TGTGCCAGCAGCTTAGTGTCTGCCACAGATACGCAGTATTTT.

This clonotype appeared a few times. The J gene is TRBJ1-1, the V gene TRBV5-6; a weak D match, TRBD1 (6 bases). CDR3 size: 13 residues. Germline values: CDR1 SGHDT, CDR2 YYEEEE. The germline V and J ends were trimmed by 5 bases and 1 base, with 9 bases remaining between them. This chain's CDR3 is CASRKQGNTEAFF. For the CDR3, the DNA is TGTGCCAGCAGAAAACAGGGGAACACTGAAGCTTTCTTT.

A few counts support this clonotype. The chain has TRBV10-1 and TRBJ2-7, with D possibly matching TRBD2 (6 bases). In germline, CDR1 is WNHNN, CDR2 SYGVQD (reference sequence). The CDR3 length is 13 residues. V lost 7 bases and J 5 bases, leaving 15 bases between the germline ends. CDR3 protein: CASNSGVGDEQYF. The CDR3 DNA follows: TGCGCCAGCAACTCGGGGGTAGGCGACGAGCAGTACTTC.

There are a few counts of this clonotype. The chain employs TRBV7-2 and TRBJ1-1; D not certain. V lost 7 bases and J lost 5, with 11 bases in between. CDR1 is SGHTA, CDR2 FQGNSA, per germline. The CDR3 has 12 amino acids. The CDR3 protein is CASTRYGTEAFF. CDR3 coding DNA: TGTGCCAGCACCAGGTACGGGACTGAAGCTTTCTTT.

This clonotype has at least ten counts. This chain links TRBV27 with TRBJ2-7; 7 bases are shared with TRBD2. The germline V gene encodes CDR1 MNHEY and CDR2 SMNVEV (reference sequence). This CDR3 is 15 amino acids long. Trimming cost V 3 bases and J 2 bases; bases outside gene matches: 7. The CDR3 loop reads CASSFFQRGTYEQYF. DNA of the CDR3: TGTGCCAGCAGTTTTTTCCAGCGGGGAACCTACGAGCAGTACTTC.

This clonotype appeared many times. CDR3 loop: CASSQVELAGHEQFF. The DNA for the CDR3 is TGCGCCAGCAGCCAAGTCGAACTTGCTGGGCATGAGCAGTTCTTC. The gene calls are TRBV4-1 and TRBJ2-1; D not resolved. V dropped 1 base and J dropped 8 bases, with 15 bases sitting between them. The CDR3 sequence is 15 residues long. The germline gives CDR1 MGHRA, CDR2 YSYEKL.

The J gene is TRBJ1-1, the V gene TRBV9; D might be TRBD1 (5 bases). The CDR3 is made up of 16 amino acids. Germline V CDR1 and CDR2: SGDLS, YYNGEE. V was cut by 4 bases and J by 3 bases, with 19 bases left in between. In DNA, the CDR3 is TGTGCCAGCAGCATCCGGGCGTCCCTGGGGGACACTGAAGCTTTCTTT. Residues: CASSIRASLGDTEAFF.

The chain has TRBV7-7 and TRBJ2-1; 11 bases agree with TRBD2. CDR1 is SSHAT and CDR2 is FNYEAQ in the germline V gene (reference sequence). Germline trimming cut 5 bases from V and 7 bases from J; bases unmatched to any gene: 10. The CDR3 covers 16 residues. The CDR3 DNA sequence: TGTGCCAGCAGCCGCATACTAGCGGGAGAGGGAAATGAGCAGTTCTTC. Its translation: CASSRILAGEGNEQFF.

This clonotype was seen only a few times. The CDR3 reads CASGWEGEQFF. The CDR3 nucleotides read TGTGCCAGCGGATGGGAAGGAGAGCAGTTCTTC. V and J are TRBV7-9 and TRBJ2-1; no reliable D call. This CDR3 spans 11 amino acids. CDR1 is SEHNR, CDR2 FQNEAQ, per germline (reference sequence). Between the trimmed V and J ends, which lost 8 bases and 10 bases, there was a span of 12 bases.

The chain couples TRBV3-1 to TRBJ2-1; 10 bases fit TRBD2. This CDR3 contains 20 residues. V was clipped by 0 bases and J by 0 bases; unmatched bases: 11. Germline-derived CDR1 and CDR2 are LGHDT and YNNKEL (reference sequence). The CDR3 reads CASSQEISGGPGSSYNEQFF. The DNA for the CDR3 is TGTGCCAGCAGCCAAGAAATTAGCGGGGGGCCTGGGAGCTCCTACAATGAGCAGTTCTTC.

In its sample, this clonotype was seen a few times. The chain links TRBV6-2 or TRBV6-3 to TRBJ2-1; TRBD2 agrees at 10 bases. Germline-derived CDR1 and CDR2 are MNHEY and SVGEGT. This CDR3 comprises 16 residues. V gave up 4 bases and J gave up 0 bases; unmatched junction bases: 3. In DNA form, the CDR3 reads TGTGCCAGCAGTTCAACTAGCGGGATCTCCTACAATGAGCAGTTCTTC. It specifies CASSSTSGISYNEQFF.

The chain uses TRBV20-1 and TRBJ2-2, with 8 bases lining up with TRBD2. The CDR3 totals 16 residues. Germline CDR1 and CDR2: DFQATT and SNEGSKA (reference sequence). The ends lost 7 bases at V and 3 bases at J; junction bases unmatched: 13. The CDR3: CSVTYAGGRYTGELFF. CDR3 coding DNA: TGCAGTGTAACCTATGCGGGAGGCCGGTACACCGGGGAGCTGTTTTTT.

This clonotype was observed a handful of times. The CDR3 spells CASSFGTRSTQFF. The CDR3 DNA sequence: TGTGCCAGCAGTTTTGGGACAAGGAGTACTCAGTTTTTT. V and J are TRBV12-3 or TRBV12-4 and TRBJ1-4; tentatively, D is TRBD1 (6 bases). V shed 3 bases and J shed 16 bases, with 18 bases lying between them. The CDR3 has 13 amino acids.

This clonotype has a handful of counts. The rearrangement uses TRBV3-1 and TRBJ2-5; TRBD2 aligns across 12 bases. Germline V gene lookup returns CDR1 LGHDT and CDR2 YNNKEL (reference sequence). Germline trimming cut 1 base from V and 1 base from J; bases unmatched to any gene: 4. CDR3 size: 17 residues. This chain's CDR3 is CASSQVSSGRVQETQYF. The CDR3 DNA sequence: TGTGCCAGCAGCCAAGTATCTAGCGGGAGGGTCCAAGAGACCCAGTACTTC.